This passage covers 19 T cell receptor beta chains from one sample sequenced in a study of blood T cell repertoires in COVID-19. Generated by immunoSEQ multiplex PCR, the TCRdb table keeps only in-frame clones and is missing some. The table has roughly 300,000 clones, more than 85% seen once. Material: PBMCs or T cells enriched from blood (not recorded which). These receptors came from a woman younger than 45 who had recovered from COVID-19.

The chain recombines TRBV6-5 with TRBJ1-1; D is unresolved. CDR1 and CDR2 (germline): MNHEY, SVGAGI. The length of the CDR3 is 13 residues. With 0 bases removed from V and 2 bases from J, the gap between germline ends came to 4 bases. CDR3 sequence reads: CASSYSTNTEAFF. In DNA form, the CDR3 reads TGTGCCAGCAGTTACTCGACTAACACTGAAGCTTTCTTT.

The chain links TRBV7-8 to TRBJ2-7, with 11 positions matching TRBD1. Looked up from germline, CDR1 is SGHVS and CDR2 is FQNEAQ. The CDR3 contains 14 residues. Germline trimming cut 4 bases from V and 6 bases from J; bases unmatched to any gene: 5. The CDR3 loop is CASSWTGGGAEQYF. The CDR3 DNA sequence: TGTGCCAGCAGCTGGACAGGGGGCGGTGCCGAGCAGTACTTC. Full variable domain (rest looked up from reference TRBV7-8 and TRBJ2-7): GAGVSQSPRYKVAKRGQDVALRCDPISGHVSLFWYQQALGQGPEFLTYFQNEAQLDKSGLPSDRFFAERPEGSVSTLKIQRTQQEDSAVYLCASSWTGGGAEQYFGPGTRLTVT.

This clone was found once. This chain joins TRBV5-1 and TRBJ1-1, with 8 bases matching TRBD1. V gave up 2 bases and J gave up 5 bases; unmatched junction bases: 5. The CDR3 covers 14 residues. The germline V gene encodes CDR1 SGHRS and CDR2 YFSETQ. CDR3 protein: CASSFGQGKTEAFF. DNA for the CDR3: TGCGCCAGCAGCTTTGGACAGGGTAAAACTGAAGCTTTCTTT.

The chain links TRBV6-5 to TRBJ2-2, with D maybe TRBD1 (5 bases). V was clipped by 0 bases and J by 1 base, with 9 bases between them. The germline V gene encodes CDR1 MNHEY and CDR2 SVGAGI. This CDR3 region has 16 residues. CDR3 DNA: TGTGCCAGCAGTTACTCGATGCAGGGGAACACCGGGGAGCTGTTTTTT. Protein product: CASSYSMQGNTGELFF.

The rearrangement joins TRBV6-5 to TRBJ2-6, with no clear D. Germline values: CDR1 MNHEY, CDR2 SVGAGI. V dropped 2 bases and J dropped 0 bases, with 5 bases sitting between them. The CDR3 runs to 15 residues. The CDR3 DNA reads TGTGCCAGCAGTTACACAAGCTCTGGGGCCAACGTCCTGACTTTC. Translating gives CASSYTSSGANVLTF.

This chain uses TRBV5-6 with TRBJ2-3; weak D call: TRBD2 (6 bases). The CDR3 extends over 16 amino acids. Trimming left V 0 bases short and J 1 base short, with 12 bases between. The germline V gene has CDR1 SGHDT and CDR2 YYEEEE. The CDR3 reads CASSLGRVSGTDTQYF. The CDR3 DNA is TGTGCCAGCAGCTTGGGGAGGGTATCGGGCACAGATACGCAGTATTTT.

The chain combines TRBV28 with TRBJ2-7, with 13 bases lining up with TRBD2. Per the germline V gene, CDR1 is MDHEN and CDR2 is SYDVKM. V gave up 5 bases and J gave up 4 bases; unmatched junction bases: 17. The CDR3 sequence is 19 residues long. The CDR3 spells CASSPLTSGRAYRTYEQYF. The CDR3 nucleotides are TGTGCCAGCAGTCCCCTTACTAGCGGGAGGGCCTATCGGACTTACGAGCAGTACTTC.

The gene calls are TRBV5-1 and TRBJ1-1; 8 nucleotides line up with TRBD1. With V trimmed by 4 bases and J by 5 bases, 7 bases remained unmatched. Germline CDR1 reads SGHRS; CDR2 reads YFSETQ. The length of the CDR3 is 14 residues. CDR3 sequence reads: CASSPDRGGTEAFF. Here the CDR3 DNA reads TGCGCCAGCAGCCCAGACAGGGGAGGAACTGAAGCTTTCTTT. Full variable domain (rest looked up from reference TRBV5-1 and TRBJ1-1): KAGVTQTPRYLIKTRGQQVTLSCSPISGHRSVSWYQQTPGQGLQFLFEYFSETQRNKGNFPGRFSGRQFSNSRSEMNVSTLELGDSALYLCASSPDRGGTEAFFGQGTRLTVV.

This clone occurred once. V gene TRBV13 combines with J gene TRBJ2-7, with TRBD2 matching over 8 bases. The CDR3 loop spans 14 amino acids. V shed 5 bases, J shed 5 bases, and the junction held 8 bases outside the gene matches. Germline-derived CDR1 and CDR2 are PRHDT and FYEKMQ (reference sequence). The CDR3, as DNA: TGTGCCAGCAGCCTACGGGAGGGTGCCCACGAGCAGTACTTC. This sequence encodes CASSLREGAHEQYF.

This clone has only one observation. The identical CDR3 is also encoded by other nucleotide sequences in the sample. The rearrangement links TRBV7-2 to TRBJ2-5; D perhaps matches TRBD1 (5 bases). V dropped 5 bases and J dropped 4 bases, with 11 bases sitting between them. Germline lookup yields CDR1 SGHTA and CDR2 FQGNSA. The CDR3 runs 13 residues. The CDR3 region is CASSLRRGETQYF. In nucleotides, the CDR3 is TGTGCCAGCAGCCTCCGAAGGGGAGAGACCCAGTACTTC.

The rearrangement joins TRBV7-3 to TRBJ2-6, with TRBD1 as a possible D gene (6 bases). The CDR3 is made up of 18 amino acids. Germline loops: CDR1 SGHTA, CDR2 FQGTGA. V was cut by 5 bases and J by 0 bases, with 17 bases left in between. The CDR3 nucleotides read TGTGCCAGCAGCCCAGCGACAGGCGGCGGCTCTGGGGCCAACGTCCTGACTTTC. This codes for CASSPATGGGSGANVLTF.

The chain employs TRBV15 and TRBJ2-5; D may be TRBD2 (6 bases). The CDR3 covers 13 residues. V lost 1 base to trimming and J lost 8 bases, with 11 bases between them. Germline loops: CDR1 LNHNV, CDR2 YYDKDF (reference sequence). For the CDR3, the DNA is TGTGCCACCAGCAGAGGAAGGGACTTCACCCAGTACTTC. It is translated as CATSRGRDFTQYF.

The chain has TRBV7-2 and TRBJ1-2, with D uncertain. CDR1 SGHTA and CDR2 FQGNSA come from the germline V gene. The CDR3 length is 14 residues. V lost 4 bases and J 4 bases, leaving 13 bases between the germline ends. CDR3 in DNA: TGTGCCAGCAGCTCCACCGGGAGCATCTATGGCTACACCTTC. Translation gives CASSSTGSIYGYTF.

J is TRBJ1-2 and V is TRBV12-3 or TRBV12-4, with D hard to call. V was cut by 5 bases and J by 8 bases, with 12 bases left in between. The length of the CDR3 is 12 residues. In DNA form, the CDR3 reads TGTGCCAGCAGTACCCGCCCGAGGGGCTACACCTTC. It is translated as CASSTRPRGYTF.

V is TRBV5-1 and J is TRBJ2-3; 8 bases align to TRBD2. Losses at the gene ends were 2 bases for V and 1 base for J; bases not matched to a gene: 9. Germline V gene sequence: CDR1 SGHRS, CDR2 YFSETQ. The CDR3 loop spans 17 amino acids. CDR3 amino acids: CASSFAGGPGGTDTQYF. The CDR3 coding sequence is TGCGCCAGCAGCTTCGCGGGAGGCCCGGGAGGCACAGATACGCAGTATTTT.

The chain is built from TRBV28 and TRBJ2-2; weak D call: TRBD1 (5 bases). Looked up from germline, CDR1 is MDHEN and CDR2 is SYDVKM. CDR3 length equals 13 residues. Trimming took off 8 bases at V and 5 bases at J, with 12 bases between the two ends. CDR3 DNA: TGTGCCAGCTACACTGGGGCAACCGGGGAGCTGTTTTTT. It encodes CASYTGATGELFF.

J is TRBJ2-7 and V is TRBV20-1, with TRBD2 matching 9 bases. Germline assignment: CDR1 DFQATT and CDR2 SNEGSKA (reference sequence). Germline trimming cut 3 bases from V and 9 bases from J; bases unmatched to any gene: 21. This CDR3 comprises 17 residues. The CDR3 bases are TGCAGTGCTAGTCACAGCGCCGGGACTAGCCACATCGGCGGGCAGTACTTC. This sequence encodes CSASHSAGTSHIGGQYF.

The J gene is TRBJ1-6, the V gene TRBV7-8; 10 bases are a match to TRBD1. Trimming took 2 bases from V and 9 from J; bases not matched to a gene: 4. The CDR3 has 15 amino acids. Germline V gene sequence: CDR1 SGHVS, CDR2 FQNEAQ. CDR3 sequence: CASSLTRDRGSPLHF. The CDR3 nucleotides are TGTGCCAGCAGCTTAACGAGGGACAGGGGTTCACCCCTCCACTTT.

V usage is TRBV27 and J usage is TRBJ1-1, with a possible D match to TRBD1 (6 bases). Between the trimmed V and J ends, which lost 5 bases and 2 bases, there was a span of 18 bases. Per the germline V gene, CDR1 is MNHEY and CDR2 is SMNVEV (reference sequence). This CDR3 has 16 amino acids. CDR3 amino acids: CASSPEQGRGNTEAFF. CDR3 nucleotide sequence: TGTGCCAGCAGTCCGGAACAGGGTAGGGGAAACACTGAAGCTTTCTTT.